A selection of T cell receptor beta chains follows, all from one sample in a study of blood T cell repertoires in COVID-19. Method: immunoSEQ multiplex PCR; TCRdb's copy keeps in-frame clones and lacks some. This repertoire shows some 200,000 clones, over 70% found once; its top ten account for around 7.7%. The sequenced sample consisted of peripheral blood. The receptors stem from a woman in her 70s with acute or convalescent COVID-19. Each CDR3 is given with its conserved first and last residue. A D gene is named only where the DNA matches it firmly. Not every row has a clone size; where given, it reads once, few, many or a size class.

clone_size,v_call,d_call,j_call,cdr3_nt,cdr3_aa
NA,TRBV18,NA,TRBJ2-1,TGTGCCAGCTCACCCCCCAGCGCCGATGAGCAGTTCTTC,CASSPPSADEQFF
NA,TRBV7-8,NA,TRBJ2-3,TGTGCCAGCAGCCCCCTACCCCAGCGGCCCACAGATACGCAGTATTTT,CASSPLPQRPTDTQYF
NA,TRBV5-1,TRBD1,TRBJ2-1,TGCGCCAGCAGCTTGGAGGGGGCCGGGGACAATGAGCAGTTCTTC,CASSLEGAGDNEQFF
once,TRBV29-1,NA,TRBJ2-1,TGCAGCGTTGTCTCGGACTCCGCTAATGAGCAGTTCTTC,CSVVSDSANEQFF
NA,TRBV2,NA,TRBJ1-1,TGTGCCAGCACTTTGGGCCAGAACACTGAAGCTTTCTTT,CASTLGQNTEAFF
NA,TRBV7-2,TRBD2,TRBJ2-7,TGTGCCAGCAGCTTACTAGCGGGGGAAACCTACGAGCAGTACTTC,CASSLLAGETYEQYF
few,TRBV7-3,TRBD2,TRBJ2-1,TGTGCCAGCAGCGAAAGACTAGCTTCGAACAATGAGCAGTTCTTC,CASSERLASNNEQFF
once,TRBV19,NA,TRBJ1-3,TGTGCCAGTAGTATATGGGCGTTGTGGGGCCGCTCTGGAAACACCATATATTTT,CASSIWALWGRSGNTIYF
NA,TRBV12-3/TRBV12-4,TRBD1,TRBJ1-2,TGTGCCACTGCCGGGACAGGGGACTATGGCTACACCTTC,CATAGTGDYGYTF
once,TRBV7-2,NA,TRBJ2-2,TGTGCCAGCAGCTTAGGGCCCAGGGACACCGGGGAGCTGTTTTTT,CASSLGPRDTGELFF
NA,TRBV12-3/TRBV12-4,NA,TRBJ2-5,TGTGCCAGCAGTTTCAGGGGAGGGGAGACCCAGTACTTC,CASSFRGGETQYF
NA,TRBV2,TRBD2,TRBJ2-5,TGTGCCAGCAAGGCTAGCGGGGGGGAAGAGACCCAGTACTTC,CASKASGGEETQYF
once,TRBV7-2,NA,TRBJ2-3,TGTGCCAGCAAATTCCTCGTGGATACGCAGTATTTT,CASKFLVDTQYF
few,TRBV2,TRBD1,TRBJ2-1,TGTGCCAGCTGGAGGACAGGGGGTAGGAATGAGCAGTTCTTC,CASWRTGGRNEQFF
NA,TRBV25-1,TRBD1,TRBJ1-6,TGTGCCAGCACCGGACAGGGGGGAAATTCACCCCTCCACTTT,CASTGQGGNSPLHF
NA,TRBV9,NA,TRBJ2-3,TGTGCCAGCAGCCCACGTACCCGGGGGGATACGCAGTATTTT,CASSPRTRGDTQYF
once,TRBV12-5,NA,TRBJ2-1,TGTGCTAGTGGTTATGGCGGTTTTAACTACAATGAGCAGTTCTTC,CASGYGGFNYNEQFF